This TCR beta chain was obtained from a study of siplizumab effects on memory and regulatory T cells. Study results and limitations: Naive T cell populations appeared to exhibit greater diversity than memory cells and appeared to be major alloresponse contributors. Researchers could map only a minor fraction of alloreactive clones to unstimulated subsets. Naive or memory phenotype assignment was not possible for roughly 75-97% of proliferating CD4+ or CD8+ clones.

The ends were cut back, 4 bases at V and 4 bases at J, with 18 bases in the middle. This CDR3 contains 16 residues. In germline, CDR1 is SGDLS, CDR2 YYNGEE. A note on this clone: The antigen remains unidentified.

Some clones are missing from TCRdb's copy, which holds only in-frame ones; the method was immunoSEQ multiplex PCR. Of approximately 100,000 clones in the sample, 80% to 95% were seen once. Sequenced: non-Treg CD4+ T cells sorted from blood. The receptor was isolated from a human donor in good health. V usage is TRBV9 and J usage is TRBJ1-3, with unresolved D. CDR3 loop: CASSLRPLPDGNTIYF. The CDR3 DNA follows: TGTGCCAGCAGCCTTAGGCCTCTCCCCGACGGAAACACCATATATTTT.